The 20 T cell receptor beta chains reported below all come from one sample, sequenced in a study of blood T cell repertoires in COVID-19. The protocol was immunoSEQ multiplex PCR, while the TCRdb copy is restricted to in-frame clones and leaves out a portion. The repertoire includes about 200,000 clones, more than 85% of them detected once, and about 3% sits in the top ten. Sequencing was carried out using peripheral blood. All receptors come from a man in his 60s with acute or convalescent COVID-19.

This clone came up a few times. This rearrangement joins TRBV6-4 to TRBJ1-1; the match to TRBD1 covers 9 bases. Germline CDR1 MRHNA, CDR2 SNTAGT. The CDR3 has 16 amino acids. J lost 6 bases, V lost 7 bases, and 15 bases had no gene match. The CDR3 DNA follows: TGTGCCAGCAACATACTGCGGGACAGGGTTCAGGCTGAAGCTTTCTTT. Its translation: CASNILRDRVQAEAFF.

This clone was observed a few times. The V and J genes are TRBV18 and TRBJ2-3; TRBD2 agrees at 10 bases. The CDR3 sequence is 16 residues long. From germline, CDR1 is KGHSH and CDR2 LQKENI. The junction had 9 bases not matched to a gene; V was cut back by 3 bases and J by 6 bases. CDR3 bases: TGTGCCAGCTCACCCCGGCGCCAGCGGGGGGGTGATACGCAGTATTTT. Its protein is CASSPRRQRGGDTQYF.

This rearrangement joins TRBV7-2 to TRBJ1-5; D not resolved. Germline-derived CDR1 and CDR2 are SGHTA and FQGNSA. Trimming removed 0 bases at V and 7 bases at J, with 13 bases between. This CDR3 region has 15 residues. CDR3 nucleotides: TGTGCCAGCAGCTTAGCGGTTGCCCGGGGACAGCCCCAGCATTTT. The encoded protein is CASSLAVARGQPQHF.

The V call is TRBV29-1, the J call TRBJ2-7, with 8 positions matching TRBD2. The trim removed 4 bases at V and 2 bases at J, leaving 16 bases unmatched. This CDR3 has 17 amino acids. Germline loops: CDR1 SQVTM, CDR2 ANQGSEA. CDR3 nucleotide sequence: TGCAGCGTTGGGGGCCTGGGGGTCAGCGGGGGCCCCTACGAGCAGTACTTC. It translates to CSVGGLGVSGGPYEQYF.

The chain is built from TRBV7-2 and TRBJ2-3, with 15 bases matching TRBD2. J was trimmed by 8 bases and V by 5 bases; bases with no gene match: 17. This CDR3 has 19 residues. Germline CDR1 and CDR2: SGHTA and FQGNSA. CDR3 bases: TGTGCCAGCAGCCCTACCCAGGGACTAGCGGGGGGTGTGTGGGGTACGCAGTATTTT. Its protein is CASSPTQGLAGGVWGTQYF.

The chain couples TRBV7-6 to TRBJ1-3, with TRBD1 matching 10 bases. Germline V gene sequence: CDR1 SGHVS, CDR2 FNYEAQ. J was trimmed by 3 bases and V by 5 bases; bases with no gene match: 4. CDR3 length: 15 amino acids. CDR3 region: CASSRGQGDGNTIYF. CDR3 sequence (DNA): TGTGCCAGCAGCCGCGGACAGGGGGATGGAAACACCATATATTTT.

This clone has only a few counts. The chain uses TRBV18 and TRBJ1-1; 7 nucleotides line up with TRBD1. The V and J ends lost 4 bases and 1 base, in that order; junction bases with no gene match: 3. Germline V CDR1 and CDR2: KGHSH, LQKENI. The CDR3 sequence is 14 residues long. The CDR3 spells CASSLGQANTEAFF. The CDR3, as DNA: TGTGCCAGCTCACTCGGACAGGCGAACACTGAAGCTTTCTTT.

This sequence joins TRBV27 and TRBJ2-7, with D tentatively TRBD1 (6 bases). Germline values: CDR1 MNHEY, CDR2 SMNVEV (reference sequence). The CDR3 sequence is 16 residues long. V shed 6 bases and J shed 4 bases, with 22 bases lying between them. The CDR3 DNA follows: TGTGCCAGCAGCCGAGGACAGTCCCGACCGACTTACGAGCAGTACTTC. Its translation is CASSRGQSRPTYEQYF.

The chain is built from TRBV5-1 and TRBJ2-5, with D perhaps matching TRBD2 (6 bases). CDR1 SGHRS and CDR2 YFSETQ come from the germline V gene. The CDR3 is 13 amino acids. The V end lost 4 bases, the J end lost 4 bases, and 11 bases lay between the germline ends. CDR3 DNA: TGCGCCAGCAGCCCGGACGGGGGAGAGACCCAGTACTTC. It is translated as CASSPDGGETQYF.

This clone was seen once. The J gene is TRBJ2-3, the V gene TRBV6-5; TRBD1 matches 10 bases. V shed 6 bases and J 3 bases; nucleotides not matched to a gene: 6. CDR1 and CDR2 from the germline V gene are MNHEY and SVGAGI. This CDR3 has 15 amino acids. The DNA for the CDR3 is TGTGCCAGCAGGCCAGGACAGGGGGTGACAGATACGCAGTATTTT. Encoded protein: CASRPGQGVTDTQYF.

V usage is TRBV7-3 and J usage is TRBJ1-1; D perhaps matches TRBD1 (5 bases). From germline, CDR1 is SGHTA and CDR2 FQGTGA. Trimming pared 5 bases from V and 4 bases from J, leaving 14 bases between. CDR3 size: 14 residues. CDR3 bases: TGTGCCAGCAGCCAAGGACGGGGGAGCACTGAAGCTTTCTTT. This sequence encodes CASSQGRGSTEAFF.

The chain employs TRBV12-5 and TRBJ2-1; D is ambiguous. CDR1 is LGHNT, CDR2 FRNRAP, per germline. This CDR3 comprises 14 residues. V gave up 0 bases and J gave up 3 bases, with 6 bases separating them. The DNA of the CDR3 is TGTGCTAGTGGTTTGGTAGACTTCTACAATGAGCAGTTCTTC. Its translation: CASGLVDFYNEQFF.

This chain uses TRBV3-1 (or the pseudogene TRBV3-2) with TRBJ2-4; TRBD2 is a possible D gene (5 bases). Germline V gives CDR1 LGHDT, CDR2 YNNKEL (reference sequence). V lost 1 base to trimming and J lost 7 bases, with 17 bases between them. The CDR3 sequence is 16 residues long. CDR3 region: CASSQAQRGLTNIQYF. Here the CDR3 DNA reads TGTGCCAGCAGCCAAGCTCAGAGAGGGCTGACGAACATTCAGTACTTC.

V is TRBV7-2 and J is TRBJ2-5, with D possibly matching TRBD1 (5 bases). V lost 11 bases and J 2 bases, leaving 18 bases between the germline ends. This CDR3 spans 14 amino acids. The V gene's germline CDR1 is SGHTA and CDR2 FQGNSA. CDR3 in amino acids: CAGSRGSLQETQYF. In DNA form, the CDR3 reads TGTGCCGGCTCAAGGGGCAGCCTTCAAGAGACCCAGTACTTC.

J is TRBJ2-1 and V is TRBV27; TRBD1 matches 8 bases. This CDR3 contains 17 residues. Germline V gene sequence: CDR1 MNHEY, CDR2 SMNVEV (reference sequence). Germline trimming cut 6 bases from V and 9 bases from J; bases unmatched to any gene: 19. CDR3 nucleotide sequence: TGTGCCAGCAGCCCGGGAACAGGGGGATCCCTAAGGGGTGAGCAGTTCTTC. Its translation is CASSPGTGGSLRGEQFF.

This clone was detected only a few times. The chain links TRBV5-8 to TRBJ2-7, with 10 bases matching TRBD2. The V gene end was trimmed by 0 bases and the J gene end by 0 bases; junction bases not matched to a gene: 3. The germline CDR1 and CDR2 sequences are SGHTS and YDEGEE. This CDR3 comprises 16 residues. CDR3 residues: CASSLGLAGPSYEQYF. The CDR3 bases are TGTGCCAGCAGCTTGGGACTAGCGGGTCCCTCCTACGAGCAGTACTTC.

This rearrangement joins TRBV6-1 to TRBJ2-4; D ambiguous. Trimming took 3 bases from V and 0 from J, leaving 6 bases between them. The germline V gene has CDR1 MNHNS and CDR2 SASEGT. This CDR3 has 14 amino acids. CDR3 region: CASSDPLAKNIQYF. The CDR3 DNA sequence: TGTGCCAGCAGTGATCCCCTAGCCAAAAACATTCAGTACTTC.

The chain uses TRBV18 and TRBJ1-1; D is unresolved. V lost 3 bases and J lost 1, with 15 bases in between. CDR3 size: 16 residues. Looked up from germline, CDR1 is KGHSH and CDR2 is LQKENI. CDR3 amino acids: CASSPWSGNPNTEAFF. DNA for the CDR3: TGTGCCAGCTCACCCTGGTCCGGGAACCCGAACACTGAAGCTTTCTTT.

This chain links TRBV4-3 with TRBJ1-4; maybe TRBD1 (5 bases). Germline CDR1 LGHNA, CDR2 YSLEER. Trimming left V 0 bases short and J 8 bases short, with 13 bases between. CDR3 length: 15 amino acids. The CDR3 DNA sequence: TGCGCCAGCAGCCAAGATAGGCAGGGTGACGAAAAACTGTTTTTT. Protein: CASSQDRQGDEKLFF.

The chain joins TRBV7-2 to TRBJ2-3; D call uncertain. V lost 1 base to trimming and J lost 2 bases, with 13 bases between them. The CDR3 totals 16 residues. Germline V gene data show CDR1 as SGHTA and CDR2 as FQGNSA. DNA of the CDR3: TGTGCCAGCAGCTTAGAGGTGCGGCTAGTCACAGATACGCAGTATTTT. Its translation: CASSLEVRLVTDTQYF.